This T cell receptor beta chain emerged from a study of CD8 T cells in Susac syndrome. On the study more broadly: Six sequenced Susac syndrome patients had clinically active disease, while 8 or 9 were in remission. When their blood was taken, the Susac syndrome patients had either not yet had any therapy, were taking corticosteroids, or were taking intravenous immunoglobulin alone.

Random hexamers primed reverse transcription of about 0.45 to 1 ug RNA. TCRdb independently ran MiXCR on the immunoSEQ multiplex PCR reads; one entry per CDR3 protein. The sample has under 200,000 distinct CDR3 sequences; 94% are singletons. Overall study findings and caveats: A relatively small number of individuals underwent TCR sequencing and HLA analysis.

On this clonotype itself: Its specificity is not known.

From blood CD8+ and CD4+ T cells, TCR beta sequences were generated. Germline V gene sequence: CDR1 GTSNPN, CDR2 SVGIG (reference sequence). The length of the CDR3 is 14 residues. V lost 2 bases and J lost 2, with 10 bases in between. The specimen was CD4+ T cells from PBMCs. The TCR comes from a human donor with Susac syndrome. The chain employs TRBV30 and TRBJ2-4, with D perhaps matching TRBD2 (5 bases). The DNA for the CDR3 is TGTGCCTGGAGTCGAGGAGGACCCAAAAACATTCAGTACTTC. It encodes CAWSRGGPKNIQYF.